What follows is one TCR beta chain and its context. Its antigen is currently unknown. The data derive from a study of T cell responses to AZD1222 COVID-19 vaccine. The length of the CDR3 is 16 residues. V lost 5 bases to trimming and J lost 3 bases; unmatched junction nucleotides: 5. The germline gives CDR1 MNHEY, CDR2 SVGEGT. Study findings and constraints: Repertoires were obtained solely post-peak T cell response.

The table came from immunoSEQ multiplex PCR; TCRdb's copy has only in-frame clones and leaves some out. The top ten hold about 3.5% of the sample, which has some 130,000 clones, over 75% seen once. The chain combines TRBV6-2 or TRBV6-3 with TRBJ2-2; 11 nucleotides line up with TRBD1. The clonotype originates from an adult in good health. The material sequenced was peripheral blood, taken on day 0 of AZD1222 vaccination. CDR3 in DNA: TGTGCCAGCAGTCCCCCGGGACAGGGGGACACCGGGGAGCTGTTTTTT. It yields the protein CASSPPGQGDTGELFF.